This TCR beta chain originates from a study of T cell clones after liver transplantation. Overall study: Samples came from ITN030ST, which attempted immunosuppression withdrawal within 2 years of liver transplantation. Pre-transplant mixed lymphocyte reactions yielded third-party-reactive TCRbeta sequences as comparators for graft-donor-reactive sequences.

This CDR3 has 16 amino acids. Trimming took 5 bases from V and 0 from J; bases not matched to a gene: 2. Germline V gives CDR1 KGHSH, CDR2 LQKENI. Study findings and constraints: In two subjects, few donor cells limited the measurable donor-reactive repertoire.

On this clone itself: Its antigen is unknown.

Profiled with immunoSEQ multiplex PCR; TCRdb holds only in-frame clones, not every one. Here the sample spans fewer than 110,000 clones, about 81% being singletons. The starting material was CD4+ T cells from blood, obtained approximately 45 months after liver transplant. This clonotype originated in a human patient who received a liver transplant. Some T cells may be provided by the graft donor. The genes are TRBV18 and TRBJ2-6; 9 bases are shared with TRBD1. The CDR3 DNA reads TGTGCCAGCTCATGGGGACAGGGCTCTGGGGCCAACGTCCTGACTTTC. Encoded protein: CASSWGQGSGANVLTF.